This entry lists 17 T cell receptor beta chains sequenced from one sample in a study of control samples from healthy donors and cancer patients. Clones were read by immunoSEQ multiplex PCR, and TCRdb kept only the in-frame ones, dropping some. The table records approximately 100,000 clones, roughly 92% of them present only once. The sequenced material came from blood. These receptors were taken from a human donor in good health. The donor label of this sample is uncertain.

This clone was counted a single time. The rearrangement joins TRBV7-3 to TRBJ2-3; the D gene could be TRBD1 or TRBD2 (5 bases each). The germline V gene encodes CDR1 SGHTA and CDR2 FQGTGA. V lost 4 bases and J lost 5, with 10 bases in between. The CDR3 extends over 13 amino acids. The CDR3 DNA reads TGTGCCAGCAGCTCCCGGGACGGAGATACGCAGTATTTT. It translates to CASSSRDGDTQYF.

The rearrangement uses TRBV6-2 or TRBV6-3 and TRBJ2-7; no reliable D call. The germline V gene encodes CDR1 MNHEY and CDR2 SVGEGT. This CDR3 region has 13 residues. Trimming removed 2 bases from V and 2 bases from J, with 7 bases in between. CDR3 in amino acids: CASSYNGPYEQYF. The CDR3 bases are TGTGCCAGCAGTTACAATGGTCCCTACGAGCAGTACTTC.

This chain uses TRBV24-1 with TRBJ1-5, with D tentatively TRBD1 (5 bases). This CDR3 spans 12 amino acids. The V end lost 8 bases, the J end lost 5 bases, and 9 bases lay between the germline ends. CDR1 is KGHDR and CDR2 is SFDVKD in the germline V gene. The CDR3 loop reads CATIPRDQPQHF. CDR3 DNA sequence: TGTGCCACCATTCCCAGGGATCAGCCCCAGCATTTT.

This sequence joins TRBV19 and TRBJ1-1; no clear D gene. The germline gives CDR1 LNHDA, CDR2 SQIVND (reference sequence). Between the trimmed V and J ends, which lost 6 bases and 5 bases, there was a span of 13 bases. This CDR3 comprises 13 residues. CDR3 loop: CASSTGYRTEAFF. The CDR3 DNA is TGTGCCAGTAGCACGGGCTATAGGACTGAAGCTTTCTTT.

This chain joins TRBV6-6 and TRBJ1-5, with unresolved D. V lost 2 bases and J lost 3, with 11 bases in between. Per germline, CDR1 MNHNY and CDR2 SVGAGI (reference sequence). The CDR3 runs 15 residues. CDR3 sequence (DNA): TGTGCCAGCAGTTACGGAGGTCATGACAATCAGCCCCAGCATTTT. Translating it yields CASSYGGHDNQPQHF.

This clone appeared a few times. The CDR3 DNA reads TGTGCCAGTAGTCCGATACAATCGGGAAACACCATATATTTT. Residues: CASSPIQSGNTIYF. V is TRBV19 and J is TRBJ1-3; D ambiguous. The germline V gene encodes CDR1 LNHDA and CDR2 SQIVND (reference sequence). The germline V and J ends were trimmed by 5 bases and 4 bases, with 12 bases remaining between them. This CDR3 has 14 residues. Drawing the rest from reference TRBV19 and TRBJ1-3, the complete variable domain is DGGITQSPKYLFRKEGQNVTLSCEQNLNHDAMYWYRQDPGQGLRLIYYSQIVNDFQKGDIAEGYSVSREKKESFPLTVTSAQKNPTAFYLCASSPIQSGNTIYFGEGSWLTVV.

This chain connects TRBV19 to TRBJ1-2, with unresolved D. Germline assignment: CDR1 LNHDA and CDR2 SQIVND (reference sequence). The CDR3 extends over 11 amino acids. Trimming stripped 4 bases from V and 9 bases from J, with 9 bases between. The CDR3 spells CASSTLSRYTF. Here the CDR3 DNA reads TGTGCCAGTAGTACCCTCAGTCGCTACACCTTC.

Turning to this clone: One junction end does not reproduce the germline sequence, and a read error may be involved. This chain links TRBV28 with TRBJ1-3; TRBD1 matches at 9 bases. The CDR3 extends over 15 amino acids. Germline V gives CDR1 MDHEN, CDR2 SYDVKM. CDR3 DNA sequence: TGTGCCGGCAGTTCCGGACAGGGGCCCGGGGCCACCATATATTTT. Its protein is CAGSSGQGPGATIYF.

The chain recombines TRBV9 with TRBJ1-6; TRBD1 agrees at 8 bases. J lost 5 bases, V lost 5 bases, and 6 bases had no gene match. The CDR3 runs to 15 residues. Germline values: CDR1 SGDLS, CDR2 YYNGEE. CDR3 residues: CASSRTGTNNSPLHF. CDR3 in DNA: TGTGCCAGCAGTAGGACAGGGACAAATAATTCACCCCTCCACTTT.

The chain combines TRBV21-1 with TRBJ2-3. TRBV21-1 is tagged as a pseudogene. CDR3 length: 14 amino acids. In DNA form, the CDR3 reads TGTGCCAGCAGGACGACGATAGTGGCGGATACGCAGTATTTT. This gives the protein CASRTTIVADTQYF.

V gene TRBV29-1 combines with J gene TRBJ2-1; D is unclear. In germline, CDR1 is SQVTM, CDR2 ANQGSEA. The V end was cut by 3 bases, the J end by 7 bases, with 19 bases between. This CDR3 is built from 15 residues. The DNA for the CDR3 is TGCAGCGTTGAGCGCGGAACAGCTGGTAGGAATGAGCAGTTCTTC. It translates to CSVERGTAGRNEQFF.

This clone showed up just a few times. The chain carries TRBV4-1 and TRBJ2-1; TRBD2 matches 8 bases. The V gene's germline CDR1 is MGHRA and CDR2 YSYEKL. This CDR3 has 16 amino acids. V trimming: 3 bases; J trimming: 3 bases; junction bases outside the gene matches: 7. The CDR3 here is CASSQGGSGNYNEQFF. The DNA of the CDR3 is TGCGCCAGCAGCCAGGGGGGTAGCGGGAACTACAATGAGCAGTTCTTC.

CDR3 coding DNA: TGTGCCACCAGCAGCGGACAGCTTAATGAAAAACTGTTTTTT. This sequence encodes CATSSGQLNEKLFF. The chain carries TRBV15 and TRBJ1-4; possibly TRBD1 for D (6 bases). Germline V lookup: CDR1 LNHNV, CDR2 YYDKDF (reference sequence). Deletions cut 3 bases from V and 4 bases from J, with 9 bases between. The length of the CDR3 is 14 residues.

The CDR3 bases are TGTGCCAGCAGTGGGGATAATCAGCCCCAGCATTTT. Translation gives CASSGDNQPQHF. V usage is TRBV2 and J usage is TRBJ1-5; D is ambiguous. Trimming removed 4 bases at V and 4 bases at J, with 5 bases between. Germline V CDR1 and CDR2: SNHLY, FYNNEI. This CDR3 spans 12 amino acids.

The chain couples TRBV5-6 to TRBJ1-2, with D unclear. V was cut by 2 bases and J by 0 bases, with 5 bases left in between. Germline V lookup: CDR1 SGHDT, CDR2 YYEEEE. This CDR3 region has 13 residues. The CDR3 here is CASSFGTNYGYTF. As DNA, the CDR3 is TGTGCCAGCAGCTTTGGGACTAACTATGGCTACACCTTC.

The chain uses TRBV2 and TRBJ1-3; D not certain. Germline V CDR1 and CDR2: SNHLY, FYNNEI. Trimming pared 6 bases from V and 0 bases from J, leaving 15 bases between. This CDR3 is built from 16 residues. CDR3 DNA: TGTGCCAGCAGGGGCCTACGGGATCGCTCTGGAAACACCATATATTTT. Residues: CASRGLRDRSGNTIYF. Full variable domain (outside the CDR3, taken from reference TRBV2 and TRBJ1-3): EPEVTQTPSHQVTQMGQEVILRCVPISNHLYFYWYRQILGQKVEFLVSFYNNEISEKSEIFDDQFSVERPDGSNFTLKIRSTKLEDSAMYFCASRGLRDRSGNTIYFGEGSWLTVV.

V gene TRBV11-2 combines with J gene TRBJ1-5, with D possibly TRBD1 on 6 matching bases. Between the trimmed V and J ends, which lost 4 bases and 7 bases, there was a span of 14 bases. The CDR3 contains 14 residues. From germline, CDR1 is SGHAT and CDR2 FQNNGV. The CDR3 reads CASSSNRVNQPQHF. Written as DNA, the CDR3 is TGTGCCAGCAGCTCCAACAGGGTCAACCAGCCCCAGCATTTT.